The 22 T cell receptor beta chains below come from one sample, sequenced in a study of T cell responses to AZD1222 COVID-19 vaccine. Generated by immunoSEQ multiplex PCR, the TCRdb table keeps only in-frame clones and is missing some. The sample records 150,000 or so clones, roughly 90% being singletons. Sequenced material: peripheral blood, taken on day 0 of AZD1222 vaccination. Receptors originate from an adult in good health.

This clone appeared once. The chain combines TRBV19 with TRBJ1-1; a weak D match, TRBD1 (6 bases). V lost 2 bases and J lost 4, with 11 bases in between. Germline loops: CDR1 LNHDA, CDR2 SQIVND (reference sequence). This CDR3 has 14 residues. The CDR3 nucleotides read TGTGCCAGTAGTATAATAGGGGGTCCCACTGAAGCTTTCTTT. Translating gives CASSIIGGPTEAFF.

The chain uses TRBV9 and TRBJ2-2; possibly TRBD2 for D (7 bases). The ends were cut back, 0 bases at V and 7 bases at J, with 13 bases in the middle. Germline CDR1 and CDR2: SGDLS and YYNGEE. The CDR3 has 15 residues. CDR3: CASSVDSGGGGELFF. CDR3 coding DNA: TGTGCCAGCAGCGTAGATTCGGGGGGCGGCGGGGAGCTGTTTTTT.

V and J are TRBV11-2 and TRBJ1-2; 8 bases line up with TRBD1. Trimming removed 5 bases from V and 5 bases from J; junction bases left unmatched: 7. Germline CDR1 is SGHAT and CDR2 is FQNNGV. The CDR3 spans 14 residues. For the CDR3, the DNA is TGTGCCAGCAGCCCCGGGGACAGGCCGTATGGCTACACCTTC. Its protein is CASSPGDRPYGYTF.

V gene TRBV4-3 combines with J gene TRBJ2-7; D remains ambiguous. The CDR3 runs to 13 residues. V was cut by 1 base and J by 6 bases, with 10 bases left in between. Germline CDR1 and CDR2: LGHNA and YSLEER. CDR3 coding DNA: TGCGCCAGCAGCCAAGTCCCCGTCCGCGAGCAGTACTTC. It translates to CASSQVPVREQYF.

This chain uses TRBV28 with TRBJ1-2, with D possibly matching TRBD1 (5 bases). CDR1 is MDHEN and CDR2 is SYDVKM in the germline V gene. The CDR3 has 14 residues. V lost 3 bases and J 6 bases, leaving 14 bases between the germline ends. CDR3 DNA: TGTGCCAGCAGTTTCGACAGTCGGTGGGATGGCTACACCTTC. Protein product: CASSFDSRWDGYTF.

The rearrangement joins TRBV3-1 (or the pseudogene TRBV3-2) to TRBJ1-4; 7 bases match TRBD1. CDR3 size: 16 residues. Trimming removed 1 base from V and 7 bases from J; junction bases left unmatched: 9. Germline loops: CDR1 LGHDT, CDR2 YNNKEL (reference sequence). CDR3 sequence reads: CASSQVARGLREKLFF. The CDR3 nucleotides read TGTGCCAGCAGCCAAGTAGCGAGGGGGCTGCGTGAAAAACTGTTTTTT.

The V gene is TRBV2, the J gene TRBJ2-2, with a weak D call TRBD1 (5 bases). Per the germline V gene, CDR1 is SNHLY and CDR2 is FYNNEI. The CDR3 sequence is 14 residues long. The CDR3: CVCLTGQNTGELFF. DNA for the CDR3: TGTGTTTGTCTTACCGGACAGAACACCGGGGAGCTGTTTTTT.

The chain links TRBV28 to TRBJ2-2; 8 nucleotides agree with TRBD1. CDR3 size: 13 residues. Per the germline V gene, CDR1 is MDHEN and CDR2 is SYDVKM. With 6 bases clipped from V and 8 bases from J, the junction kept 5 bases outside the gene matches. This CDR3 is CASRPQGAGELFF. CDR3 nucleotide sequence: TGTGCCAGCAGACCGCAGGGGGCTGGGGAGCTGTTTTTT. The full variable domain, completed using reference TRBV28 and TRBJ2-2, is DVKVTQSSRYLVKRTGEKVFLECVQDMDHENMFWYRQDPGLGLRLIYFSYDVKMKEKGDIPEGYSVSREKKERFSLILESASTNQTSMYLCASRPQGAGELFFGEGSRLTVL.

The chain joins TRBV7-6 to TRBJ2-3, with D possibly called TRBD1 or TRBD2 (5 bases each). V lost 5 bases to trimming and J lost 5 bases, with 11 bases between them. CDR1 and CDR2 from the germline V gene are SGHVS and FNYEAQ. CDR3 length: 13 amino acids. The CDR3 reads CASSAVGVDTQYF. CDR3 bases: TGTGCCAGCAGCGCCGTGGGGGTAGATACGCAGTATTTT.

The CDR3 nucleotides are TGTGCCAGCAGCCAAGATCGGTGGGGACTGACTAGCGGGGCCTTGGGCTCCTACGAGCAGTACTTC. Residues: CASSQDRWGLTSGALGSYEQYF. The chain couples TRBV3-1 (or the pseudogene TRBV3-2) to TRBJ2-7; 11 positions agree with TRBD2. The CDR3 is 22 residues long. V trimming: 0 bases; J trimming: 0 bases; junction bases outside the gene matches: 19. Germline CDR1 LGHDT, CDR2 YNNKEL (reference sequence).

The chain is built from TRBV4-3 and TRBJ1-3; TRBD1 is a possible D gene (6 bases). Between the trimmed V and J ends, which lost 1 base and 0 bases, there was a span of 10 bases. Germline CDR1 and CDR2: LGHNA and YSLEER. There are 16 residues in the CDR3. The CDR3 sequence: CASSQVTGGSGNTIYF. DNA for the CDR3: TGCGCCAGCAGCCAAGTGACAGGAGGCTCTGGAAACACCATATATTTT.

V usage is TRBV5-1 and J usage is TRBJ2-1; unclear D gene. In germline, CDR1 is SGHRS, CDR2 YFSETQ. V lost 0 bases, J lost 6 bases, and 13 bases lay in between. The CDR3 loop spans 15 amino acids. CDR3 nucleotide sequence: TGCGCCAGCAGCTTGGGCTCCTCACGCCTCAATGAGCAGTTCTTC. This gives the protein CASSLGSSRLNEQFF.

This chain links TRBV12-5 with TRBJ2-2, with 7 nucleotides matching TRBD1. Germline V CDR1 and CDR2: LGHNT, FRNRAP. This CDR3 spans 16 amino acids. The V segment lost 5 bases and the J segment 2 bases; nucleotides outside the gene matches: 8. The CDR3 here is CASGTRQGYNTGELFF. The CDR3 DNA reads TGTGCTAGTGGTACCAGACAGGGCTATAACACCGGGGAGCTGTTTTTT.

J is TRBJ1-4 and V is TRBV19; D perhaps matches TRBD1 (6 bases). The V gene lost 7 bases and the J gene lost 4 bases, with 13 bases spanning the gap. CDR3 length: 14 residues. Germline assignment: CDR1 LNHDA and CDR2 SQIVND (reference sequence). The CDR3 region is CASNMGQNNEKLFF. The CDR3 coding sequence is TGTGCCAGTAACATGGGACAAAATAATGAAAAACTGTTTTTT.

This clone was detected only once. CDR3 DNA: TGTGCCAGTAGTTTCCGGGACAGGGCTAAACTGTTTTTT. This codes for CASSFRDRAKLFF. The chain employs TRBV19 and TRBJ1-4; 9 bases align to TRBD1. The germline V gene has CDR1 LNHDA and CDR2 SQIVND (reference sequence). The CDR3 spans 13 residues. V was pared by 5 bases and J by 11 bases, with 6 bases of the junction left unmatched.

This chain connects TRBV6-5 to TRBJ1-2; D unclear. Germline CDR1 and CDR2: MNHEY and SVGAGI. The CDR3 runs 15 residues. V was pared by 2 bases and J by 4 bases, with 14 bases between. CDR3 DNA sequence: TGTGCCAGCAGTTACGCGGGCAGATCTACCTATGGCTACACCTTC. Encoded protein: CASSYAGRSTYGYTF.

CDR3 amino acids: CASSRDLPSSGNTIYF. The CDR3 nucleotides are TGTGCCAGCTCACGGGACCTACCGAGCTCTGGAAACACCATATATTTT. The rearrangement links TRBV18 to TRBJ1-3, with D perhaps TRBD1 (5 bases). The CDR3 totals 16 residues. The V gene's germline CDR1 is KGHSH and CDR2 LQKENI. V was trimmed by 4 bases and J by 0 bases, leaving 13 bases between them.

The chain combines TRBV3-1 (or the pseudogene TRBV3-2) with TRBJ2-7; 8 bases line up with TRBD2. This CDR3 region has 15 residues. Trimming at V came to 2 bases and at J to 4 bases, leaving 7 bases not matched to a gene. CDR1 and CDR2 (germline): LGHDT, YNNKEL (reference sequence). The CDR3 DNA sequence: TGTGCCAGCAGCCAAATAAGCGGGGGAATTTACGAGCAGTACTTC. Protein product: CASSQISGGIYEQYF.

V is TRBV7-9 and J is TRBJ1-2, with D unresolved. The length of the CDR3 is 13 residues. The V gene's germline CDR1 is SEHNR and CDR2 FQNEAQ (reference sequence). The germline V and J ends were trimmed by 1 base and 1 base, with 4 bases remaining between them. The CDR3 protein is CASSLGLNYGYTF. The CDR3 nucleotides read TGTGCCAGCAGCTTAGGGCTTAACTATGGCTACACCTTC.

The V gene is TRBV19, the J gene TRBJ2-3, with 8 bases aligning to TRBD1. CDR1 is LNHDA and CDR2 is SQIVND in the germline V gene (reference sequence). The junction had 11 bases not matched to a gene; V was cut back by 0 bases and J by 0 bases. The CDR3 loop spans 19 amino acids. The CDR3 here is CASSIDGLGRGHSTDTQYF. The CDR3 DNA reads TGTGCCAGTAGTATAGATGGGTTGGGCAGGGGGCATAGCACAGATACGCAGTATTTT.

The V and J genes are TRBV4-2 and TRBJ1-4; 11 positions match TRBD1. This CDR3 comprises 17 residues. CDR1 is LGHNA, CDR2 YNFKEQ, per germline. With 0 bases clipped from V and 8 bases from J, the junction kept 8 bases outside the gene matches. CDR3 coding DNA: TGTGCCAGCAGCCAAGAAAATTGGCGGACAGGGGGCGAAAAACTGTTTTTT. It codes for CASSQENWRTGGEKLFF.

The DNA of the CDR3 is TGTGCCAGTAGTACCGGACAGGGAAATGGTGAAAAACTGTTTTTT. It encodes CASSTGQGNGEKLFF. The chain employs TRBV19 and TRBJ1-4; 8 bases agree with TRBD1. This CDR3 is built from 15 residues. The germline V gene has CDR1 LNHDA and CDR2 SQIVND (reference sequence). With V trimmed by 4 bases and J by 7 bases, 8 bases remained unmatched.